Shown below are 10 T cell receptor beta chains from a single sample sequenced in a study of T-cell memory formation after mild COVID-19. One entry per CDR3 protein results from TCRdb running MiXCR on the 5' RACE reads. The repertoire holds about 340,000 distinct CDR3 sequences, with about 16% as singletons. The material sequenced was PBMCs or a T cell subset sorted from them (not recorded which). These receptors were taken from a man between 18 and 29 years old who had mild COVID-19 (a few samples of this study predate the infection). Cell type and time point are not known.

This chain links TRBV12-3 or TRBV12-4 with TRBJ1-5; D is unresolved. V lost 2 bases and J lost 11, with 13 bases in between. The CDR3 has 13 amino acids. The CDR3 DNA is TGTGCCAGCAGTTTAAAGGATGGGGTGGCCCAGCATTTT. It codes for CASSLKDGVAQHF.

This clonotype was found a few times. The V call is TRBV6-5, the J call TRBJ1-5; D is ambiguous. With 6 bases removed from V and 6 bases from J, the gap between germline ends came to 15 bases. The CDR3 is 14 residues long. Germline V lookup: CDR1 MNHEY, CDR2 SVGAGI. Here the CDR3 DNA reads TGTGCCAGCAGCCACGAGGTAGGCGGTCAGCCCCAGCATTTT. It specifies CASSHEVGGQPQHF.

This clonotype has more than one count but fewer than ten. Here the CDR3 reads CSATTGRTYGYTF. The CDR3 region has the DNA TGCAGTGCTACGACAGGGAGGACCTATGGCTACACCTTC. The rearrangement joins TRBV20-1 to TRBJ1-2, with TRBD1 identical over 7 bases. The junction had 6 bases not matched to a gene; V was cut back by 4 bases and J by 4 bases. Germline lookup yields CDR1 DFQATT and CDR2 SNEGSKA (reference sequence). CDR3 length equals 13 residues.

The V call is TRBV6-2 or TRBV6-3, the J call TRBJ2-3; D remains ambiguous. The CDR3 spans 13 residues. Germline CDR1 MNHEY, CDR2 SVGEGT. V was clipped by 9 bases and J by 6 bases, with 16 bases between them. The CDR3 protein is CASTSILEDTQYF. The CDR3 DNA sequence: TGTGCCAGTACGTCTATCCTGGAGGATACGCAGTATTTT.

The V and J genes are TRBV6-2 or TRBV6-3 and TRBJ1-1; D unresolved. The CDR3 consists of 16 residues. Germline CDR1 is MNHEY and CDR2 is SVGEGT. Trimming shortened V by 2 bases and J by 0 bases, and 13 bases separated the two germline ends. As DNA, the CDR3 is TGTGCCAGCAGTTACCGGCAGGAACTCATGAACACTGAAGCTTTCTTT. It codes for CASSYRQELMNTEAFF.

This clonotype was found many times. The J gene is TRBJ2-4, the V gene TRBV12-3 or TRBV12-4; TRBD1 is a possible D gene (6 bases). The germline V and J ends were trimmed by 3 bases and 11 bases, with 17 bases remaining between them. CDR3 length: 14 amino acids. The chain's CDR3 is CASSFGTTQLLQYF. As DNA, the CDR3 is TGTGCCAGCAGTTTCGGGACAACGCAATTACTTCAGTACTTC.

This chain links TRBV6-2 or TRBV6-3 with TRBJ2-6; 8 positions agree with TRBD1. V was pared by 6 bases and J by 1 base, with 11 bases of the junction left unmatched. This CDR3 region has 18 residues. CDR1 is MNHEY, CDR2 SVGEGT, per germline. The CDR3 DNA reads as TGTGCCAGCAGCCCCCCGGACAGGGTCTCATCTGGGGCCAACGTCCTGACTTTC. Translating gives CASSPPDRVSSGANVLTF.

The chain has TRBV25-1 and TRBJ1-4; D gene ambiguous. CDR1 and CDR2 (germline): MGHDK, SYGVNS. V was cut by 6 bases and J by 7 bases, with 6 bases left in between. This CDR3 is 11 amino acids long. CDR3 nucleotide sequence: TGTGCCAGCAGGGAGGGTGAAAAACTGTTTTTT. Translated, it gives CASREGEKLFF. Based on the CDR3 plus reference TRBV25-1 and TRBJ1-4, the full variable domain is EADIYQTPRYLVIGTGKKITLECSQTMGHDKMYWYQQDPGMELHLIHYSYGVNSTEKGDLSSESTVSRIRTEHFPLTLESARPSHTSQYLCASREGEKLFFGSGTQLSVL.

This clonotype was seen a handful of times. V gene TRBV6-5 combines with J gene TRBJ1-4, with D perhaps TRBD1 (5 bases). This CDR3 has 13 amino acids. V lost 8 bases to trimming and J lost 8 bases, with 15 bases between them. The germline V gene encodes CDR1 MNHEY and CDR2 SVGAGI. In DNA form, the CDR3 reads TGTGCCAGCGGCGGGACCACGAGGGAAAAACTGTTTTTT. This codes for CASGGTTREKLFF.

With respect to this clonotype: An end of the junction differs from the germline gene, which may be a read error. Here the CDR3 reads CSVLYPNTGELFF. Here the CDR3 DNA reads TGCAGCGTTCTTTATCCGAATACCGGGGAGCTGTTTTTT. The V and J genes are TRBV29-1 and TRBJ2-2, with D unresolved. Germline CDR1 SQVTM, CDR2 ANQGSEA. The CDR3 has 13 amino acids.